The 10 T cell receptor beta chains below come from one sample, sequenced in a study of blood T cells in healthy people across ages. Primers used in a second PCR of about 7 to 11 cycles were a sample-barcoded 5' primer and a J-beta primer mix. Using its own MiXCR run on the 5' RACE reads, TCRdb lists one record per CDR3 protein. The sample lists about 1.5 million distinct CDR3 sequences; roughly 43% were seen once. Input material: blood. The receptors originated from a young woman in good health.

This clonotype was detected a few times. The chain combines TRBV7-3 with TRBJ2-1, with 9 bases fitting TRBD2. From germline, CDR1 is SGHTA and CDR2 FQGTGA. Trimming took 1 base from V and 6 from J; bases not matched to a gene: 4. This CDR3 has 15 amino acids. The CDR3 here is CASSLRGLATNEQFF. Written as DNA, the CDR3 is TGTGCCAGCAGCTTAAGGGGACTAGCTACCAATGAGCAGTTCTTC.

This chain links TRBV13 with TRBJ2-7, with a weak D call TRBD1 (6 bases). The CDR3 loop spans 13 amino acids. From germline, CDR1 is PRHDT and CDR2 FYEKMQ (reference sequence). V lost 10 bases and J 5 bases, leaving 18 bases between the germline ends. Here the CDR3 DNA reads TGTGCCACAAAGGACAGCCAGGAGGACGAGCAGTACTTC. This sequence encodes CATKDSQEDEQYF.

This clonotype turned up a few times. The rearrangement links TRBV7-6 to TRBJ2-1; D gene uncertain. The V and J ends lost 0 bases and 2 bases respectively, with 11 bases between them. The CDR3 length is 16 residues. Germline CDR1 and CDR2: SGHVS and FNYEAQ. DNA for the CDR3: TGTGCCAGCAGCTTAGCCGGTTTCACCGCCTACAATGAGCAGTTCTTC. Translated, it gives CASSLAGFTAYNEQFF.

This clonotype was seen only a few times. This chain uses TRBV6-2 or TRBV6-3 with TRBJ1-1; the D is unclear. V shed 2 bases and J shed 0 bases, with 4 bases lying between them. CDR3 length equals 13 residues. Per germline, CDR1 MNHEY and CDR2 SVGEGT. CDR3 region: CASSYNLNTEAFF. The CDR3 DNA reads TGTGCCAGCAGTTACAATTTGAACACTGAAGCTTTCTTT.

V usage is TRBV4-2 and J usage is TRBJ2-2; 8 bases agree with TRBD2. The germline V gene encodes CDR1 LGHNA and CDR2 YNFKEQ. With 8 bases clipped from V and 6 bases from J, the junction kept 14 bases outside the gene matches. The CDR3 is 16 residues long. CDR3 amino acids: CASRTGLAGSSGELFF. In DNA, the CDR3 is TGTGCCAGCCGAACCGGGCTAGCGGGCTCTTCCGGGGAGCTGTTTTTT.

The chain links TRBV7-3 to TRBJ2-3; D uncertain. Germline CDR1 and CDR2: SGHTA and FQGTGA. The V end lost 5 bases, the J end lost 4 bases, and 16 bases lay between the germline ends. This CDR3 contains 15 residues. The CDR3: CASSPATTRADTQYF. DNA for the CDR3: TGTGCCAGCAGCCCGGCCACCACACGGGCAGATACGCAGTATTTT.

V and J are TRBV4-2 and TRBJ2-7; 10 nucleotides align to TRBD2. Trimming took 1 base from V and 5 from J; bases not matched to a gene: 5. Per the germline V gene, CDR1 is LGHNA and CDR2 is YNFKEQ. The CDR3 is 15 amino acids. The CDR3 coding sequence is TGTGCCAGCAGCCAAGTGAGCGGGGGGGCTCACGAGCAGTACTTC. Encoded protein: CASSQVSGGAHEQYF.

This clonotype was seen only a few times. The chain couples TRBV7-2 to TRBJ2-7; 7 bases match TRBD1. With V trimmed by 5 bases and J by 1 base, 5 bases remained unmatched. Germline V gives CDR1 SGHTA, CDR2 FQGNSA. There are 14 residues in the CDR3. CDR3 amino acids: CASSQKGASYEQYF. Written as DNA, the CDR3 is TGTGCCAGCAGCCAAAAGGGGGCTTCCTACGAGCAGTACTTC.

This chain joins TRBV7-9 and TRBJ2-7; 10 positions match TRBD1. From germline, CDR1 is SEHNR and CDR2 FQNEAQ (reference sequence). Trimming cost V 5 bases and J 3 bases; bases outside gene matches: 7. CDR3 length: 15 amino acids. CDR3 DNA: TGTGCCAGCAGCCCTGGGACAGGGGACCTCTACGAGCAGTACTTC. Amino acids: CASSPGTGDLYEQYF.

The gene calls are TRBV6-1 and TRBJ1-2; D unclear. From germline, CDR1 is MNHNS and CDR2 SASEGT. The V end lost 7 bases, the J end lost 4 bases, and 10 bases lay between the germline ends. The CDR3 consists of 12 residues. The CDR3 DNA reads as TGTGCCAGCATACGGGGTGGCTATGGCTACACCTTC. Translating gives CASIRGGYGYTF.